These 30 T cell receptor beta chains were all obtained from the same sample, sequenced in a study of patients and donors after allogeneic stem cell transplantation. TCRdb itself ran the RT-PCR reads through MiXCR, one entry per CDR3 protein. The table shows 160,000 or so distinct CDR3 sequences, with 24% occurring only once. The sequencing sample was made of blood, either unsorted or a sorted T cell fraction (not recorded which). These receptors were taken from a human donor who was either an allogeneic HSCT recipient or a stem cell or donor lymphocyte infusion donor (not recorded which). It is not recorded whose cells these are; they may come from a transplant donor.

The J gene is TRBJ2-1, the V gene TRBV5-1; possibly TRBD1 for D (5 bases). There are 16 residues in the CDR3. The V end lost 2 bases, the J end lost 0 bases, and 12 bases lay between the germline ends. Germline lookup yields CDR1 SGHRS and CDR2 YFSETQ. CDR3 sequence (DNA): TGCGCCAGCAGCTTAGGGGCGACAGTCTCCTACAATGAGCAGTTCTTC. Protein sequence: CASSLGATVSYNEQFF.

The chain uses TRBV25-1 and TRBJ2-4; the D gene is possibly TRBD1 (5 bases). The CDR3 has 13 amino acids. The germline V gene encodes CDR1 MGHDK and CDR2 SYGVNS. Trimming took 2 bases from V and 6 from J, leaving 8 bases between them. CDR3 nucleotides: TGTGCCAGCAGTGAAAGGGGAACAAACATTCAGTACTTC. Encoded protein: CASSERGTNIQYF.

The chain couples TRBV27 to TRBJ2-2; D not certain. Germline CDR1 reads MNHEY; CDR2 reads SMNVEV (reference sequence). The CDR3 has 13 amino acids. Trimming stripped 2 bases from V and 6 bases from J, with 7 bases between. CDR3 region: CASSLSFAGELFF. In nucleotides, the CDR3 is TGTGCCAGCAGTTTAAGTTTCGCCGGGGAGCTGTTTTTT.

The chain employs TRBV7-2 and TRBJ1-6; D remains unclear. Germline V gene lookup returns CDR1 SGHTA and CDR2 FQGNSA. The CDR3 sequence is 13 residues long. V was trimmed by 1 base and J by 9 bases, leaving 7 bases between them. The CDR3 nucleotides read TGTGCCAGCAGCTTAGTTGGGTCTTCACCCCTCCACTTT. Translating it yields CASSLVGSSPLHF.

The V and J genes are TRBV9 and TRBJ2-7, with a tentative D call TRBD1 (6 bases). This CDR3 region has 17 residues. Germline V lookup: CDR1 SGDLS, CDR2 YYNGEE. V lost 0 bases and J 1 base, leaving 17 bases between the germline ends. The CDR3 sequence is CASSVEPGEKGSYEQYF. The CDR3 region has the DNA TGTGCCAGCAGCGTAGAGCCAGGGGAAAAGGGTTCCTACGAGCAGTACTTC.

This clonotype was seen only a few times. This chain links TRBV19 with TRBJ1-5; D is ambiguous. Between the trimmed V and J ends, which lost 10 bases and 9 bases, there was a span of 19 bases. This CDR3 is 13 amino acids long. Germline V gene data show CDR1 as LNHDA and CDR2 as SQIVND (reference sequence). CDR3 sequence: CAIPTLPAWPQHF. Written as DNA, the CDR3 is TGTGCCATTCCCACGCTCCCGGCCTGGCCCCAGCATTTT.

This clonotype appeared a few times. The chain recombines TRBV20-1 with TRBJ2-4; 7 bases map to TRBD2. Trimming removed 6 bases from V and 1 base from J; junction bases left unmatched: 18. CDR1 and CDR2 (germline): DFQATT, SNEGSKA (reference sequence). The CDR3 sequence is 18 residues long. The CDR3: CSAQGRLAELWAKNIQYF. Written as DNA, the CDR3 is TGCAGTGCCCAGGGCAGGCTAGCGGAACTCTGGGCCAAAAACATTCAGTACTTC.

This clonotype has a count of ten or more. The V and J genes are TRBV10-2 and TRBJ1-2, with D unresolved. In germline, CDR1 is WSHSY, CDR2 SAAADI. Trimming shortened V by 8 bases and J by 7 bases, and 11 bases separated the two germline ends. CDR3 length: 11 amino acids. This CDR3 is CASSDSAGYTF. The CDR3 region has the DNA TGCGCCAGCTCCGATAGCGCTGGCTACACCTTC.

The chain joins TRBV5-1 to TRBJ2-4; 8 nucleotides line up with TRBD1. CDR1 and CDR2 from the germline V gene are SGHRS and YFSETQ. This CDR3 has 14 amino acids. V was pared by 3 bases and J by 11 bases, with 10 bases of the junction left unmatched. CDR3 in amino acids: CASSWTGTTKVQYF. In DNA form, the CDR3 reads TGCGCCAGCAGCTGGACAGGGACGACAAAGGTTCAGTACTTC.

The CDR3 DNA follows: TGTGCCAGCAGCTCCCCGCTTTTGGCAGGGGCCTACGAGCAGTACTTC. Amino acids: CASSSPLLAGAYEQYF. The V call is TRBV7-9, the J call TRBJ2-7, with D perhaps TRBD1 (6 bases). The V end was cut by 4 bases, the J end by 2 bases, with 18 bases between. The CDR3 extends over 16 amino acids. Per germline, CDR1 SEHNR and CDR2 FQNEAQ (reference sequence).

This clonotype was counted between two and nine times. J is TRBJ1-1 and V is TRBV2; 10 bases fit TRBD1. Per germline, CDR1 SNHLY and CDR2 FYNNEI. Trimming removed 11 bases from V and 5 bases from J; junction bases left unmatched: 14. This CDR3 is built from 15 residues. The CDR3 loop is CARDRGLSHATEAFF. DNA for the CDR3: TGTGCCCGCGACAGGGGGCTCAGTCATGCTACTGAAGCTTTCTTT.

The chain joins TRBV14 to TRBJ2-1; D remains ambiguous. Germline-derived CDR1 and CDR2 are SGHDN and FVKESK. Deletions cut 0 bases from V and 3 bases from J, with 3 bases between. The CDR3 length is 13 residues. The CDR3 region has the DNA TGTGCCAGCAGCCAAGATCTCTACAATGAGCAGTTCTTC. Translating gives CASSQDLYNEQFF.

This clonotype appeared many times. The rearrangement links TRBV12-3 or TRBV12-4 to TRBJ1-5; D is undetermined. The ends were cut back, 5 bases at V and 4 bases at J, with 9 bases in the middle. CDR3 length equals 13 residues. The CDR3 DNA reads TGTGCCAGCAGTGATTCTCTGAATCAGCCCCAGCATTTT. Translation: CASSDSLNQPQHF.

The J gene is TRBJ1-1, the V gene TRBV5-6; the D gene is possibly TRBD1 (5 bases). The CDR3 length is 15 residues. Germline assignment: CDR1 SGHDT and CDR2 YYEEEE. Trimming left V 4 bases short and J 4 bases short, with 17 bases between. The CDR3 DNA follows: TGTGCCAGCAGCCTAAGGGACGGTTGGGTCACTGAAGCTTTCTTT. This sequence encodes CASSLRDGWVTEAFF.

There are a few counts of this clonotype. This chain links TRBV10-3 with TRBJ2-7, with 7 bases fitting TRBD1. Germline CDR1 reads ENHRY; CDR2 reads SYGVKD. The CDR3 has 14 amino acids. V was clipped by 6 bases and J by 4 bases; unmatched bases: 9. The DNA of the CDR3 is TGTGCCATCAGGCAAGGGACAGACAAGTACGAGCAGTACTTC. This sequence encodes CAIRQGTDKYEQYF.

The chain uses TRBV25-1 and TRBJ1-2, with D unclear. The germline V gene has CDR1 MGHDK and CDR2 SYGVNS. This CDR3 region has 11 residues. Between the trimmed V and J ends, which lost 3 bases and 8 bases, there was a span of 7 bases. The CDR3 reads CASSEEEGYTF. CDR3 bases: TGTGCCAGCAGTGAGGAGGAGGGCTACACCTTC.

In regard to this clonotype: A clone one base away is much larger, so this may be a read error. This chain links TRBV5-1 with TRBJ1-6; D unclear. CDR3 length equals 14 residues. Germline V lookup: CDR1 SGHRS, CDR2 YFSETQ. The CDR3 loop reads CAGSDETDNSPLHF. The CDR3 region has the DNA TGCGCCGGCAGCGACGAGACGGATAATTCACCCCTCCACTTT.

This clonotype was seen a few times. The chain recombines TRBV12-3 or TRBV12-4 with TRBJ1-5; the D gene is possibly TRBD1 (5 bases). The CDR3 loop spans 14 amino acids. Trimming left V 6 bases short and J 3 bases short, with 12 bases between. The CDR3: CASSQGLINQPQHF. The CDR3 nucleotides are TGTGCCAGCAGCCAGGGTTTGATCAATCAGCCCCAGCATTTT.

The V and J genes are TRBV3-1 and TRBJ2-5; D remains ambiguous. CDR3 length: 16 amino acids. V was clipped by 4 bases and J by 5 bases, with 20 bases between them. Germline lookup yields CDR1 LGHDT and CDR2 YNNKEL (reference sequence). In DNA, the CDR3 is TGTGCCAGCAGCCCTACCTTAGAAGGGCAGAGCGAGACCCAGTACTTC. Translation: CASSPTLEGQSETQYF.

This clonotype was found once. The chain links TRBV9 to TRBJ2-5; TRBD2 matches 10 bases. Germline V gives CDR1 SGDLS, CDR2 YYNGEE. The CDR3 loop spans 13 amino acids. The V and J ends lost 2 bases and 5 bases, in that order; junction bases with no gene match: 0. The CDR3: CASSVSGRETQYF. CDR3 sequence (DNA): TGTGCCAGCAGCGTTAGCGGGAGGGAGACCCAGTACTTC.

This clonotype was seen only a few times. This chain links TRBV12-3 or TRBV12-4 with TRBJ2-1, with 8 bases lining up with TRBD2. Trimming took 3 bases from V and 4 from J; bases not matched to a gene: 11. The CDR3 sequence is 17 residues long. The CDR3 loop reads CASSFVPGLAPYNEQFF. The CDR3 DNA reads as TGTGCCAGCAGTTTCGTCCCAGGACTAGCTCCTTACAATGAGCAGTTCTTC.

The V call is TRBV4-1, the J call TRBJ2-7, with D perhaps matching TRBD2 (6 bases). V was shortened by 1 base and J by 6 bases, with 13 bases between the two germline ends. Germline V CDR1 and CDR2: MGHRA, YSYEKL. This CDR3 comprises 14 residues. CDR3 residues: CASSQVRDFSEQYF. For the CDR3, the DNA is TGCGCCAGCAGCCAAGTCCGGGACTTCTCCGAGCAGTACTTC.

The CDR3, as DNA: TGTGCCAGCAGCGCCGCTAGCGGGGGGGCGGATACGCAGTATTTT. Residues: CASSAASGGADTQYF. V is TRBV7-2 and J is TRBJ2-3; 12 nucleotides line up with TRBD2. V shed 5 bases, J shed 6 bases, and the junction held 6 bases outside the gene matches. The CDR3 runs to 15 residues. CDR1 is SGHTA, CDR2 FQGNSA, per germline.

The V gene is TRBV7-2, the J gene TRBJ1-5; D is uncertain. Looked up from germline, CDR1 is SGHTA and CDR2 is FQGNSA. The CDR3 is 15 residues long. V lost 1 base, J lost 6 bases, and 13 bases lay in between. CDR3 sequence (DNA): TGTGCCAGCAGCTTAGGTCGCGGACGTATTCAGCCCCAGCATTTT. Protein: CASSLGRGRIQPQHF.

The genes are TRBV7-2 and TRBJ1-2; 10 nucleotides line up with TRBD1. The ends lost 2 bases at V and 8 bases at J; junction bases unmatched: 8. Germline CDR1 reads SGHTA; CDR2 reads FQGNSA. There are 15 residues in the CDR3. CDR3 coding DNA: TGTGCCAGCAGCTTATTACCCGGGACAGGGGAAGGCTACACCTTC. Translation gives CASSLLPGTGEGYTF.

This clonotype was counted only a few times. The genes are TRBV9 and TRBJ2-2; 7 bases align to TRBD2. The CDR3 runs 15 residues. In germline, CDR1 is SGDLS, CDR2 YYNGEE. V was pared by 0 bases and J by 4 bases, with 3 bases of the junction left unmatched. The CDR3: CASSVGGSLTGELFF. The CDR3, as DNA: TGTGCCAGCAGCGTAGGCGGGAGCCTCACCGGGGAGCTGTTTTTT.

This chain joins TRBV5-1 and TRBJ2-1; D is possibly TRBD2 (5 bases). V was trimmed by 4 bases and J by 8 bases, leaving 13 bases between them. The CDR3 length is 13 residues. Germline V gives CDR1 SGHRS, CDR2 YFSETQ. CDR3 bases: TGCGCCAGCAGCGACCTTAACGGGGATGAGCAGTTCTTC. As protein: CASSDLNGDEQFF.

The CDR3 loop is CASSRAGTEEQYF. The DNA for the CDR3 is TGTGCCAGCAGCCGGGCAGGCACCGAAGAGCAGTACTTC. The chain carries TRBV3-1 and TRBJ2-7; D is uncertain. V lost 4 bases and J 7 bases, leaving 14 bases between the germline ends. Looked up from germline, CDR1 is LGHDT and CDR2 is YNNKEL (reference sequence). The CDR3 runs 13 residues.

By sample share, this clonotype is medium-sized. CDR3 protein: CASSMGLHQETQYF. In DNA, the CDR3 is TGTGCCAGCAGCATGGGACTACACCAAGAGACCCAGTACTTC. The rearrangement joins TRBV5-6 to TRBJ2-5; 7 bases agree with TRBD2. The CDR3 covers 14 residues. The V gene's germline CDR1 is SGHDT and CDR2 YYEEEE. V lost 4 bases, J lost 0 bases, and 3 bases stayed unmatched.

In this sample, this clonotype turned up a few times. The rearrangement uses TRBV10-3 and TRBJ1-1; D possibly corresponds to TRBD1 (6 bases). Trimming removed 3 bases from V and 1 base from J, with 9 bases in between. Germline loops: CDR1 ENHRY, CDR2 SYGVKD. The CDR3 spans 14 residues. CDR3 sequence: CAISDRDKNTEAFF. The CDR3 DNA follows: TGTGCCATCAGTGATCGGGACAAGAACACTGAAGCTTTCTTT.